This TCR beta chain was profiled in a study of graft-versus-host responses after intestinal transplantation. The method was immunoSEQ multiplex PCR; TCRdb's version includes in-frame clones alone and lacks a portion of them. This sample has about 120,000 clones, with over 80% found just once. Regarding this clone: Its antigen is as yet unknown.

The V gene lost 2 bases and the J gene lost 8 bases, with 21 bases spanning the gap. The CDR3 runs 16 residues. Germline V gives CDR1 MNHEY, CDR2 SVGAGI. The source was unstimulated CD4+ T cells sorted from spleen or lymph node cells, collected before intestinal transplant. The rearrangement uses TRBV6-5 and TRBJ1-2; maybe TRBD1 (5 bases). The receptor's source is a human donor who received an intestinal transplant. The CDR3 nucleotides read TGTGCCAGCAGTTACGGATCATCTTTAGGGACGGGCGGCTACACCTTC. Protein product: CASSYGSSLGTGGYTF.